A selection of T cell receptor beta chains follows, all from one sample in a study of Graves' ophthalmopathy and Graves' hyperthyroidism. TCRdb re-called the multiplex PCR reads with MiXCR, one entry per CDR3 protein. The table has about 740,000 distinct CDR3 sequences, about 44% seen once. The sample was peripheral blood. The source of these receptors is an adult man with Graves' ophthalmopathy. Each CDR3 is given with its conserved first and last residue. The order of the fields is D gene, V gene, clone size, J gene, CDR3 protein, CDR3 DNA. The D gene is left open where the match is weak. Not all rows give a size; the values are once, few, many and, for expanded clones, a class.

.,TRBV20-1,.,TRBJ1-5,CSALPRLGRDQPQHF,TGCAGTGCTTTACCTCGGTTGGGGCGAGATCAGCCCCAGCATTTT
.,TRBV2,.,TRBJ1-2,CASSSTGINYGYTF,TGTGCCAGCAGCTCGACGGGTATTAACTATGGCTACACCTTC
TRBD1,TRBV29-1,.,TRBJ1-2,CSVAAARTGGYGYTF,TGCAGTGTTGCGGCGGCTCGGACAGGGGGGTATGGCTACACCTTC
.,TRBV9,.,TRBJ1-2,CASSPSTDYGYTF,TGTGCCAGCTCACCTTCGACAGACTATGGCTACACCTTC
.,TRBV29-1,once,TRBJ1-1,CSVEGWGRSEAFF,TGCAGCGTTGAGGGGTGGGGTAGATCGGAAGCTTTCTTT
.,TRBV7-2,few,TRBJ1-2,CASSSGGGGYGYTF,TGTGCCAGCAGCTCCGGCGGGGGCGGCTATGGCTACACCTTC
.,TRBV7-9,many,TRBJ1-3,CASSLVHSLANTIYF,TGTGCCAGCAGCTTAGTACACAGCCTGGCAAACACCATATATTTT
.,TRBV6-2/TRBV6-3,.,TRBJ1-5,CASRKSELRDGQPQHF,TGTGCCAGCAGAAAAAGCGAACTCAGGGACGGACAGCCCCAGCATTTT
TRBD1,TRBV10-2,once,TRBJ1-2,CASSPRQGYLYGYTF,TGTGCCAGCAGTCCGAGACAGGGGTACCTCTATGGCTACACCTTC
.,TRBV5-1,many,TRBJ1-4,CASSLEGIEKLFF,TGCGCCAGCAGCTTGGAAGGGATCGAAAAACTGTTTTTT
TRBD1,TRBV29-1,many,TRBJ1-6,CSVADGQGDSPLHF,TGCAGCGTTGCCGATGGACAGGGGGATTCACCCCTCCACTTT
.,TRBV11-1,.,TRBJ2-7,CASSLISGMYEQYF,TGTGCCAGCAGCTTAATTTCGGGGATGTACGAGCAGTACTTC
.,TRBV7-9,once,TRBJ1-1,CASSLGAYRASMNTEAFF,TGTGCCAGTAGCCTCGGAGCCTATCGGGCCAGTATGAACACTGAAGCTTTCTTT
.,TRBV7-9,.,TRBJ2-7,CASSPRGREYEQYF,TGTGCCAGCAGCCCCCGGGGTCGGGAATACGAGCAGTACTTC
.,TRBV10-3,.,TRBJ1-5,CASSLRLQPQHF,TGTGCCAGCAGTTTAAGACTTCAGCCCCAGCATTTT
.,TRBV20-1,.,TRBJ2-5,CSAIINTGKTQYF,TGCAGTGCTATCATAAATACAGGGAAAACCCAGTACTTC
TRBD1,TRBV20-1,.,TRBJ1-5,CSARKDRGIGQPQHF,TGCAGTGCCCGCAAGGACAGGGGGATCGGTCAGCCCCAGCATTTT
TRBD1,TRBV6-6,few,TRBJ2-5,CASRKGGQGQETQYF,TGTGCCAGCAGGAAGGGGGGACAGGGCCAAGAGACCCAGTACTTC
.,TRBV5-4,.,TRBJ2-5,CASSLADRSETQYF,TGTGCCAGCAGCCTTGCGGACAGATCAGAGACCCAGTACTTC
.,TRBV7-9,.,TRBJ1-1,CASSPTGSHTGAFF,TGTGCCAGCAGCCCCACAGGGTCGCACACTGGAGCTTTCTTT
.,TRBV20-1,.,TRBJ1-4,CSARGGATNEKLFF,TGCAGTGCTAGAGGCGGTGCAACTAATGAAAAACTGTTTTTT
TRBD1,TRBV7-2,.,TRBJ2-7,CASSLDQGAREQYF,TGTGCCAGCAGCTTAGATCAGGGGGCGCGAGAGCAGTACTTC
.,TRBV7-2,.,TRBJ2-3,CASSSMVGNTQYF,TGTGCCAGCAGCTCGATGGTTGGGAATACGCAGTATTTT
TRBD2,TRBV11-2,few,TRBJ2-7,CASSLDLGGGVGEQYF,TGTGCCAGCAGCTTAGATCTTGGCGGGGGTGTAGGCGAGCAGTACTTC
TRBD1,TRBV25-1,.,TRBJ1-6,CASRLRDRYSPLHF,TGTGCCAGCAGACTCCGGGACAGATATTCACCCCTCCACTTT
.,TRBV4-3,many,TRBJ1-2,CASSHPGYGYTF,TGCGCCAGCAGCCACCCGGGCTATGGCTACACCTTC
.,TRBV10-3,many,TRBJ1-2,CAISDNGYGYTF,TGTGCCATCAGTGATAACGGCTATGGCTACACCTTC
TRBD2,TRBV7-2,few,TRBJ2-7,CASSLAGGRALYEQYF,TGTGCCAGCAGCTTAGCTGGCGGGAGGGCCCTCTACGAGCAGTACTTC
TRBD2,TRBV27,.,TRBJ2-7,CASSMTSRYEQYF,TGTGCCAGCAGTATGACTAGCCGCTACGAGCAGTACTTC